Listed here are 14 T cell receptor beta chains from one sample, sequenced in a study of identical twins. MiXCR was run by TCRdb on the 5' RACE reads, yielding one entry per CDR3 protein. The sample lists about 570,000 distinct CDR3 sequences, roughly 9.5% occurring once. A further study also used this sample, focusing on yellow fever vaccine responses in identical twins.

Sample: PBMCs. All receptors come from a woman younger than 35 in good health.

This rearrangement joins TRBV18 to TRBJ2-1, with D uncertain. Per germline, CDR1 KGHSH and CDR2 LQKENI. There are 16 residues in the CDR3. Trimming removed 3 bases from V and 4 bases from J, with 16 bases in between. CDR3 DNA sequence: TGTGCCAGCTCACCCCGACCCCTTAACGAGTACAATGAGCAGTTCTTC. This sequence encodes CASSPRPLNEYNEQFF.

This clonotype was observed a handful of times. The CDR3 spells CASAAGQGTNVLTF. The CDR3 region has the DNA TGTGCCAGTGCCGCGGGACAGGGCACCAACGTCCTGACTTTC. The rearrangement uses TRBV6-1 and TRBJ2-6, with 9 bases identical to TRBD1. The length of the CDR3 is 14 residues. Unmatched junction bases numbered 8, after V lost 9 bases and J lost 8 bases. Looked up from germline, CDR1 is MNHNS and CDR2 is SASEGT.

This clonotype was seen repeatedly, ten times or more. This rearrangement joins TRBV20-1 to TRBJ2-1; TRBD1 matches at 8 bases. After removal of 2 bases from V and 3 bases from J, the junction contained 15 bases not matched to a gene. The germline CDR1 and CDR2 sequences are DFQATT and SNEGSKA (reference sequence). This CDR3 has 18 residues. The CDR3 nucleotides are TGCAGTGCTAGACAATGGCAGGGGGCGGGAAGTGGCTACAATGAGCAGTTCTTC. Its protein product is CSARQWQGAGSGYNEQFF.

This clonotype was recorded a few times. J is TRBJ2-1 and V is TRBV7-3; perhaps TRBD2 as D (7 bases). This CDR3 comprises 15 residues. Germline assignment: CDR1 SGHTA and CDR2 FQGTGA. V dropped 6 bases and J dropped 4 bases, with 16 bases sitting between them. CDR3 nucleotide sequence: TGTGCCAGCAGTTCCGGGGGGCAAAAATACAATGAGCAGTTCTTC. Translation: CASSSGGQKYNEQFF.

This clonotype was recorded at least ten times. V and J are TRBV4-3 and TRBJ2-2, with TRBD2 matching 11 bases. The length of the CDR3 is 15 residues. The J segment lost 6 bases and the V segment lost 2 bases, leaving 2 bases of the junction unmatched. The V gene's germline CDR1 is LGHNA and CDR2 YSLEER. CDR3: CASSQIAGGPGELFF. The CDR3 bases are TGCGCCAGCAGCCAAATAGCGGGAGGGCCCGGGGAGCTGTTTTTT.

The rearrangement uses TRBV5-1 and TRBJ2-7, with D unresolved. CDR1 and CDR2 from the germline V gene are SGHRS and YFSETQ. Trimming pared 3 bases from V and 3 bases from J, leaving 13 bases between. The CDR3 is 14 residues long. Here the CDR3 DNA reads TGCGCCAGCAGCTCACCAGGACGGTTCTACGAGCAGTACTTC. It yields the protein CASSSPGRFYEQYF.

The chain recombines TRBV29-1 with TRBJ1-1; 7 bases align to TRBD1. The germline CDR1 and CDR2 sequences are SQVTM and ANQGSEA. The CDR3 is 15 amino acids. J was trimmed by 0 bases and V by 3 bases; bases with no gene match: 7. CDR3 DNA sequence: TGCAGCGTTGACGGACAGGAGCACATGAACACTGAAGCTTTCTTT. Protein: CSVDGQEHMNTEAFF.

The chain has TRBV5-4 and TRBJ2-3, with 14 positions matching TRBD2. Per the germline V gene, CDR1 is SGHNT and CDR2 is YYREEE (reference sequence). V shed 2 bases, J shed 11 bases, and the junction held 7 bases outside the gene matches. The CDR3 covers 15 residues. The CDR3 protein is CASSLAGTSGSMQYF. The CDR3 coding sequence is TGTGCCAGCAGCTTAGCCGGGACTAGCGGGAGTATGCAGTATTTT.

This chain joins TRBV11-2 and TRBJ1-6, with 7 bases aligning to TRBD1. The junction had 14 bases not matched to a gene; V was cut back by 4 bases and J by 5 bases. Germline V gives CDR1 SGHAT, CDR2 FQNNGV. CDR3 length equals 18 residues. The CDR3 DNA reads TGTGCCAGCAGCTCCGGGACAGTCGGCTTCTCGGATAATTCACCCCTCCACTTT. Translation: CASSSGTVGFSDNSPLHF. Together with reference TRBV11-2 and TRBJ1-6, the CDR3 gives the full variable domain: EAGVAQSPRYKIIEKRQSVAFWCNPISGHATLYWYQQILGQGPKLLIQFQNNGVVDDSQLPKDRFSAERLKGVDSTLKIQPAKLEDSAVYLCASSSGTVGFSDNSPLHFGNGTRLTVT.

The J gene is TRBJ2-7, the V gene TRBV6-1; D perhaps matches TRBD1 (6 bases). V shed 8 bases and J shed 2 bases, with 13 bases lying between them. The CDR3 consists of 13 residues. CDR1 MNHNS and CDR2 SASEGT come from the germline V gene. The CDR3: CASRPGDAYEQYF. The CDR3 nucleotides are TGTGCCAGCCGACCAGGGGACGCCTACGAGCAGTACTTC.

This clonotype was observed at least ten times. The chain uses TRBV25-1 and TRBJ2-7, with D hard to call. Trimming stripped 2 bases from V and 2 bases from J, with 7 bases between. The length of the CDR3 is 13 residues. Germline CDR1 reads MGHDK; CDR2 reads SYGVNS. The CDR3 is CASSEVGTYEQYF. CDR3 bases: TGTGCCAGCAGTGAAGTGGGGACCTACGAGCAGTACTTC.

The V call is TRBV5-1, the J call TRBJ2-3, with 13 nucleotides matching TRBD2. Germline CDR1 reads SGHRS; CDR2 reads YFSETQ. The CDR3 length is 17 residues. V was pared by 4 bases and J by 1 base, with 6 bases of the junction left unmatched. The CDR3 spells CASSDGLAGDGTDTQYF. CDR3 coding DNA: TGCGCCAGCAGCGATGGACTAGCGGGGGACGGCACAGATACGCAGTATTTT.

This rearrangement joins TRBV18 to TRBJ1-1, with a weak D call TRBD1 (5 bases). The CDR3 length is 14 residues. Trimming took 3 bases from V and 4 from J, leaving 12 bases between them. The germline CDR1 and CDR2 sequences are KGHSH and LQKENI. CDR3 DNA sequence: TGTGCCAGCTCACCGGGTGGGGGTAGCACTGAAGCTTTCTTT. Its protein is CASSPGGGSTEAFF. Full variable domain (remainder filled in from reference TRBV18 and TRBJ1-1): NAGVMQNPRHLVRRRGQEARLRCSPMKGHSHVYWYRQLPEEGLKFMVYLQKENIIDESGMPKERFSAEFPKEGPSILRIQQVVRGDSAAYFCASSPGGGSTEAFFGQGTRLTVV.

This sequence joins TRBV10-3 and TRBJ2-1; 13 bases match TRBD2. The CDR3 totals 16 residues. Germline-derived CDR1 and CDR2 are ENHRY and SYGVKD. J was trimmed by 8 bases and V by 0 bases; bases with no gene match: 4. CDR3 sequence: CAISESTSGGVDEQFF. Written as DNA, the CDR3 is TGTGCCATCAGTGAGTCCACTAGCGGGGGGGTTGATGAGCAGTTCTTC.